This entry concerns a single T cell receptor beta chain. Its antigen is undetermined. The data stem from a study of shared clonotypes between healthy human individuals. Study results and limitations: The study found lower generation probabilities in non-shared clonotypes than in those shared by all four donors. Among a handful of donors, roughly 5.4% of naive CD4 clonotypes were found in common.

Deep-level assay runs were performed. Libraries were prepared by immunoSEQ multiplex PCR; TCRdb keeps only in-frame clonotypes and omits some of them. The table shows around 1,900,000 clones, with around 93% occurring only once. Germline assignment: CDR1 SQVTM and CDR2 ANQGSEA. This CDR3 has 18 residues. Trimming left V 1 base short and J 0 bases short, with 18 bases between. In the naive CD8 group, cells lacked CD45RO and were positively selected for CCR7, so terminally differentiated effector memory CD45RA+ cells were left out. Sequencing was performed on naive CD8+ T cells from PBMCs. The rearrangement links TRBV29-1 to TRBJ2-2; D is perhaps TRBD2 (6 bases). The TCR originated in a man aged 18 to 30 in good health. Some clones in this sample may be carry-over from other donors' samples. The DNA of the CDR3 is TGCAGCGTTGAAGCTGTCGGCAGGAGCGGGCCGAACACCGGGGAGCTGTTTTTT. Its translation is CSVEAVGRSGPNTGELFF.